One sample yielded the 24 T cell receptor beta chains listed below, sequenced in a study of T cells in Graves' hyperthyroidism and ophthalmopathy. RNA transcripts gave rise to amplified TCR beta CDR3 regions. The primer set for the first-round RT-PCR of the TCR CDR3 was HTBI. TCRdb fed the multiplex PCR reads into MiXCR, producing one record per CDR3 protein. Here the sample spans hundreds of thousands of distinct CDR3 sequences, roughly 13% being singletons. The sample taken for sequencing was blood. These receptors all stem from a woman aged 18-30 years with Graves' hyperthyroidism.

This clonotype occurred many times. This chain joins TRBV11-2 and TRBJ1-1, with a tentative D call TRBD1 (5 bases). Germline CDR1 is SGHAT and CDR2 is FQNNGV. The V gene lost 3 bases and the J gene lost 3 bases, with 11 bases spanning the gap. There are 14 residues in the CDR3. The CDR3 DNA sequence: TGTGCCAGCAGCTTGCTGACGGGGGACACTGAAGCTTTCTTT. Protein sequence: CASSLLTGDTEAFF.

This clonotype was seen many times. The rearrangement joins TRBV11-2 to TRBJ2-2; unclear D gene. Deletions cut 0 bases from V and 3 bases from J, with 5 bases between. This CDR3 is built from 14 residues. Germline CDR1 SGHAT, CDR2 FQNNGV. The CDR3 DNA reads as TGTGCCAGCAGCTTAGAAGGGTACACCGGGGAGCTGTTTTTT. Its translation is CASSLEGYTGELFF. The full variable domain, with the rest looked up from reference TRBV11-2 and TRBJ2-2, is EAGVAQSPRYKIIEKRQSVAFWCNPISGHATLYWYQQILGQGPKLLIQFQNNGVVDDSQLPKDRFSAERLKGVDSTLKIQPAKLEDSAVYLCASSLEGYTGELFFGEGSRLTVL.

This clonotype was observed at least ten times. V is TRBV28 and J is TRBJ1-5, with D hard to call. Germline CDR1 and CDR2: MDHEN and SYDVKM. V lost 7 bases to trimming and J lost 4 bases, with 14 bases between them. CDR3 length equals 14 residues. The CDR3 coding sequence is TGTGCCAGCACCGACTCGGTCCAAAATCAGCCCCAGCATTTT. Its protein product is CASTDSVQNQPQHF.

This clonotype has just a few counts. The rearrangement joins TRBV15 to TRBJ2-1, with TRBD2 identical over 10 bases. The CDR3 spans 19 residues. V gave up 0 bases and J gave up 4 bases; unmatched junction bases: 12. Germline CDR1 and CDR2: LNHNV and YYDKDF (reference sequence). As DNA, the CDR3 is TGTGCCACCAGCAGAGATCGGAGATTAGCGGGAGGAATGTACAATGAGCAGTTCTTC. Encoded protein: CATSRDRRLAGGMYNEQFF.

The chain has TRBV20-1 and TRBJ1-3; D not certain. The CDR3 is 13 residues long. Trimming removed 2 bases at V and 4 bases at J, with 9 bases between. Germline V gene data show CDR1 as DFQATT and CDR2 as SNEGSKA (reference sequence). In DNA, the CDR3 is TGCAGTGCTAGACCAGAGCTGGGAAACACCATATATTTT. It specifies CSARPELGNTIYF.

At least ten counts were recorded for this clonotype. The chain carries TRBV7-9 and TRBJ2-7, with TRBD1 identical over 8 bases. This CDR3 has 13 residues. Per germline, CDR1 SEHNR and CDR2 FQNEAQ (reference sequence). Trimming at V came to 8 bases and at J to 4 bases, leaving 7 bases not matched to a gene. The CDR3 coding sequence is TGTGCCAGCGGATGGACAGGGCGGTACGAGCAGTACTTC. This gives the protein CASGWTGRYEQYF.

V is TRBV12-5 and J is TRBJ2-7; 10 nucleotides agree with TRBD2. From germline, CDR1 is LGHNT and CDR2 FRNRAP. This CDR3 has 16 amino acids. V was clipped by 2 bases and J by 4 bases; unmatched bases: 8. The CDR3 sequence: CASGLSLAGDGYEQYF. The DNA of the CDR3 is TGTGCTAGTGGTTTGAGTCTAGCGGGAGACGGATACGAGCAGTACTTC.

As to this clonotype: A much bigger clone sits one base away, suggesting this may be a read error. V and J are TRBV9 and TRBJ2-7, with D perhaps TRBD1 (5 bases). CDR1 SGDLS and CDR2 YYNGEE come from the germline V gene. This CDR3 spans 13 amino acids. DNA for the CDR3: TGTGCCGGCAGCGTAGGGGCCGGCTACGAGCAGTACTTC. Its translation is CAGSVGAGYEQYF.

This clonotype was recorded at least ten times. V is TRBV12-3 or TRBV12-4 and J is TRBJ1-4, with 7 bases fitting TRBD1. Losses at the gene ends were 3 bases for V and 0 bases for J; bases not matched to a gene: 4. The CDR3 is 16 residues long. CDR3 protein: CASSFGTEATNEKLFF. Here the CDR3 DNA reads TGTGCCAGCAGTTTTGGGACAGAAGCAACTAATGAAAAACTGTTTTTT.

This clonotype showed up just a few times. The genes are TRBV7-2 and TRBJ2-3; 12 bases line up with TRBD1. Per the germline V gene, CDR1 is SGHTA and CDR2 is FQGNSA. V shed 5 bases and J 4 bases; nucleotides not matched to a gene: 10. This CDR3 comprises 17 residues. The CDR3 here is CASSPGGQGAEADTQYF. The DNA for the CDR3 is TGTGCCAGCAGCCCGGGGGGACAGGGGGCTGAGGCAGATACGCAGTATTTT.

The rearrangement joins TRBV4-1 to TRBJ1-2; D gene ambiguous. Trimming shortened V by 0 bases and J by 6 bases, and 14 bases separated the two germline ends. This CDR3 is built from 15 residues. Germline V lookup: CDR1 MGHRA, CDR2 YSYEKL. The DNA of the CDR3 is TGCGCCAGCAGCCAAGAGGGAAGGAGTGGAGATGGCTACACCTTC. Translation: CASSQEGRSGDGYTF.

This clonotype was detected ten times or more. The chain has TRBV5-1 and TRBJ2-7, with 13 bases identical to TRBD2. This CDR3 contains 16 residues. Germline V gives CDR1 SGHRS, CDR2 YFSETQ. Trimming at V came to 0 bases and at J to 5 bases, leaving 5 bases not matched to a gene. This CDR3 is CASSLGLAGGGDEQYF. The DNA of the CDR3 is TGCGCCAGCAGCTTGGGACTAGCGGGAGGAGGGGACGAGCAGTACTTC.

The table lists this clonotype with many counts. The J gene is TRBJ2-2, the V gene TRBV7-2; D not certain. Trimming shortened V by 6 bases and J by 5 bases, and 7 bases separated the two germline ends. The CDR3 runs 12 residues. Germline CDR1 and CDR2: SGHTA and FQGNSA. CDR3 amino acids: CASRSLTGELFF. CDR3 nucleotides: TGTGCCAGCAGGTCCCTAACCGGGGAGCTGTTTTTT.

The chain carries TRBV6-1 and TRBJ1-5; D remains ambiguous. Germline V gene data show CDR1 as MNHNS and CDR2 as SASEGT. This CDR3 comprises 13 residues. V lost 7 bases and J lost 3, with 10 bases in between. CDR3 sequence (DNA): TGTGCCAGCACCGAGGACCTCAATCAGCCCCAGCATTTT. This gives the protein CASTEDLNQPQHF.

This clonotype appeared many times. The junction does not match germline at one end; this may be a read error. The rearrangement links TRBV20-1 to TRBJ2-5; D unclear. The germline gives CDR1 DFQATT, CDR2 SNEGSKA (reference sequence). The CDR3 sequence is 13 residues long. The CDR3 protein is CSARDLGKETQYF. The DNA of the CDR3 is TGCAGTGCTCGAGACCTAGGGAAAGAGACCCAGTACTTC.

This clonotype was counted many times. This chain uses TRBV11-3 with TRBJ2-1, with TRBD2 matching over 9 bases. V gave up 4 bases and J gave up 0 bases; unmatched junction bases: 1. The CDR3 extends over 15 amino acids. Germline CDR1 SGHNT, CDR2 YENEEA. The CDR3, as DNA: TGTGCCAGCAGCTATAGCGGGAGCTCCTACAATGAGCAGTTCTTC. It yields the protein CASSYSGSSYNEQFF.

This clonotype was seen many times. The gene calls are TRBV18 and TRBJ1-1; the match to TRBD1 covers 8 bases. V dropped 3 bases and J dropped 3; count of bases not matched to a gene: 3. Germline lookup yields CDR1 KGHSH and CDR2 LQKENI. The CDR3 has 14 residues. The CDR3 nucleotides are TGTGCCAGCTCACCGCAGGGGGCTGACACTGAAGCTTTCTTT. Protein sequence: CASSPQGADTEAFF.

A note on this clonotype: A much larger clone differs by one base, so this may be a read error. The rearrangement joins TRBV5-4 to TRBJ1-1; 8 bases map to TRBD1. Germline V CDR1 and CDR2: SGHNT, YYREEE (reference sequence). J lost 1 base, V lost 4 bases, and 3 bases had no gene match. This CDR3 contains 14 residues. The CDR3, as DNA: TGTGCCAGCAGCACGGGACAGGCGAACACTGAAGCTTTCTTT. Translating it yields CASSTGQANTEAFF.

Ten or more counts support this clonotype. CDR3 nucleotide sequence: TGCAGTGCTTTCTCGACAGAGAACACTGAAGCTTTCTTT. Its translation: CSAFSTENTEAFF. V usage is TRBV20-1 and J usage is TRBJ1-1, with a possible D match to TRBD1 (5 bases). V was trimmed by 5 bases and J by 1 base, leaving 11 bases between them. The CDR3 covers 13 residues. Per the germline V gene, CDR1 is DFQATT and CDR2 is SNEGSKA (reference sequence).

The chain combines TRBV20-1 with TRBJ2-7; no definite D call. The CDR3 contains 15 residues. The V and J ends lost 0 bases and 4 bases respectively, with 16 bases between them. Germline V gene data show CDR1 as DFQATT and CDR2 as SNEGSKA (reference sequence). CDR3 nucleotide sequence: TGCAGTGCTAGAGAATTTCGACGGGTTTTGTACGAGCAGTACTTC. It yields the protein CSAREFRRVLYEQYF.

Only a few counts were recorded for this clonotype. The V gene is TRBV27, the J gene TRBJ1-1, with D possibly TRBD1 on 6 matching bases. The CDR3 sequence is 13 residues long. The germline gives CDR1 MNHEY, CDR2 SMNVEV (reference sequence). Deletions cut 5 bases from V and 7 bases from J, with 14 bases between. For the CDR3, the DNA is TGTGCCAGCAGTGTTCCAGGGGAGGGTGAAGCTTTCTTT. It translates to CASSVPGEGEAFF.

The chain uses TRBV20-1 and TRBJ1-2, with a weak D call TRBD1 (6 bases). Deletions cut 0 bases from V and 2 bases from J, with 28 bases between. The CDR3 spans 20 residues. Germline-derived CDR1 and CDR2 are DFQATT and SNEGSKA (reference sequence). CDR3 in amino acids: CSARDPVSTGQSTFNYGYTF. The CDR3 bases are TGCAGTGCTAGAGACCCCGTATCTACCGGACAGAGCACCTTCAACTATGGCTACACCTTC.

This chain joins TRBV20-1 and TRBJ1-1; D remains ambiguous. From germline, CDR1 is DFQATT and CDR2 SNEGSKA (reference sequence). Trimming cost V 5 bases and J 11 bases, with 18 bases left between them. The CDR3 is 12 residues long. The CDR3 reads CSAATSDGEAFF. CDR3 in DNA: TGCAGTGCTGCCACATCAGACGGGGAGGCTTTCTTT.

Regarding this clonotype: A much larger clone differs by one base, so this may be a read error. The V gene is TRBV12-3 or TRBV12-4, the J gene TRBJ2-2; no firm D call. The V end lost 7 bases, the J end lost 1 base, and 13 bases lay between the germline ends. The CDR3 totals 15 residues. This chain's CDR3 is CASTLSRRNTGELFF. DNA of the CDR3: TGTGCCAGCACCCTGAGCCGGAGGAACACCGGGGAGCTGTTTTTT.